This TCR beta chain was sequenced for a study of vaccination and CD4 T cells after COVID-19. Sequencing of the DNA from cultured CD4+ T cells was carried out with the Oncomine TCR Beta short-read assay. TCRdb recomputed calls from the PCR reads with MiXCR, one row per CDR3 protein. Of under 25,000 distinct CDR3 sequences listed, about 64% are singletons. This clonotype showed up just a few times. Its target is not known. As for treatment: roughly 10-day PBMC culture with coronavirus spike peptide pools or control peptides (ViraFEST assay). PCR positivity was dated March to December 2020, before US Alpha, Beta and Delta variants. General study points: Among those convalescent, a median approximately 87% of reactive clones emerged solely post-vaccination.

Germline V gives CDR1 DFQATT, CDR2 SNEGSKA (reference sequence). CDR3 length: 12 residues. Trimming stripped 6 bases from V and 4 bases from J, with 10 bases between. This chain connects TRBV20-1 to TRBJ1-3; D ambiguous. The sequence derives from a human donor who had recovered from COVID-19. The sample consisted of CD4+ T cells from blood, cultured in vitro. CDR3 region: CSARWRGNTIYF. Written as DNA, the CDR3 is TGCAGTGCCCGATGGCGCGGAAACACCATATATTTT.